What follows is one TCR beta chain and its context. V shed 4 bases and J shed 1 base, with 15 bases lying between them. The CDR3 contains 16 residues. The V gene's germline CDR1 is LNHDA and CDR2 SQIVND (reference sequence). Original analysis: Estimation of nucleated cell counts relied on the amplification of reference gene primers. The assay was immunoSEQ multiplex PCR, and TCRdb's table has in-frame clones only and misses some. The V and J calls and clone size come from that table; D and trimming were worked out from the DNA. The sample records roughly 150,000 clones, 87% being singletons. The data were obtained in a study of blood T cell repertoires in COVID-19. Overall study: Researchers got acute and convalescent COVID-19 samples from the United States, Italy and Spain. Sources were T cells, B-cell-depleted T cells, or PBMCs; the material itself was cDNA or gDNA.

Sample: peripheral blood. The receptor was isolated from a human donor in a cohort sampled during active COVID-19. J is TRBJ2-3 and V is TRBV19; TRBD1 is a possible D gene (6 bases). The CDR3 region is CASSTNRVRGTDTQYF. The CDR3 nucleotides are TGTGCCAGTAGTACCAACAGGGTTCGGGGCACAGATACGCAGTATTTT.